The next 20 T cell receptor beta chains were all read from a single sample in a study of read filtering for tumor transcriptome and immune sequencing. From 400 to 450 ng of RNA, a library with molecular barcoded alpha/delta and beta/gamma adaptors was made. TCRdb re-analysed the reads in MiXCR, keeping a single row per CDR3 protein. The top ten clones hold roughly an eighth of a sample with roughly 90,000 distinct CDR3 sequences, roughly 21% of them seen once. Specimen: a population of CD138-negative cells sorted from bone marrow. All receptors come from a donor older than 35 with multiple myeloma.

This clonotype appeared a few times. The chain couples TRBV29-1 to TRBJ1-3, with 9 bases that match TRBD1. Trimming removed 6 bases from V and 0 bases from J; junction bases left unmatched: 6. This CDR3 comprises 15 residues. CDR1 and CDR2 (germline): SQVTM, ANQGSEA. This CDR3 reads CSVGDRDLSGNTIYF. The CDR3 nucleotides read TGCAGCGTGGGGGACAGGGACCTCTCTGGAAACACCATATATTTT. Using reference TRBV29-1 and TRBJ1-3 for the parts outside the CDR3, the full variable domain is SAVISQKPSRDICQRGTSLTIQCQVDSQVTMMFWYRQQPGQSLTLIATANQGSEATYESGFVIDKFPISRPNLTFSTLTVSNMSPEDSSIYLCSVGDRDLSGNTIYFGEGSWLTVV.

Ten or more counts support this clonotype. The chain links TRBV7-9 to TRBJ1-5, with D uncertain. Germline V CDR1 and CDR2: SEHNR, FQNEAQ (reference sequence). The V and J ends lost 5 bases and 0 bases respectively, with 8 bases between them. The CDR3 loop spans 14 amino acids. This chain's CDR3 is CASSNSYSNQPQHF. CDR3 DNA: TGTGCCAGCAGCAACAGTTATAGCAATCAGCCCCAGCATTTT.

At least ten counts were recorded for this clonotype. The chain has TRBV3-1 and TRBJ2-7, with 8 bases fitting TRBD1. V trimming: 1 base; J trimming: 6 bases; junction bases outside the gene matches: 2. The CDR3 is 13 amino acids. Looked up from germline, CDR1 is LGHDT and CDR2 is YNNKEL (reference sequence). CDR3 nucleotides: TGTGCCAGCAGCCAAGTCGACAGGGGCGAGCAGTACTTC. Translation: CASSQVDRGEQYF.

The chain is built from TRBV19 and TRBJ2-2; 11 bases align to TRBD2. Germline CDR1 LNHDA, CDR2 SQIVND (reference sequence). The CDR3 length is 14 residues. V trimming: 8 bases; J trimming: 5 bases; junction bases outside the gene matches: 4. The CDR3: CASARLAGTGELFF. CDR3 DNA: TGTGCCAGTGCAAGACTAGCGGGGACCGGGGAGCTGTTTTTT. Supplemented by reference TRBV19 and TRBJ2-2, the full variable domain reads DGGITQSPKYLFRKEGQNVTLSCEQNLNHDAMYWYRQDPGQGLRLIYYSQIVNDFQKGDIAEGYSVSREKKESFPLTVTSAQKNPTAFYLCASARLAGTGELFFGEGSRLTVL.

The table lists this clonotype with many counts. The chain recombines TRBV5-1 with TRBJ2-2; D might be TRBD2 (6 bases). Trimming shortened V by 1 base and J by 0 bases, and 7 bases separated the two germline ends. Germline CDR1 and CDR2: SGHRS and YFSETQ. The CDR3 consists of 15 residues. The CDR3 loop is CASSLPSANTGELFF. The CDR3 region has the DNA TGCGCCAGCAGCTTGCCTAGCGCGAACACCGGGGAGCTGTTTTTT.

This chain joins TRBV27 and TRBJ2-7; D may correspond to TRBD1 or TRBD2 (5 bases each). CDR3 size: 15 residues. Trimming stripped 8 bases from V and 2 bases from J, with 19 bases between. The germline CDR1 and CDR2 sequences are MNHEY and SMNVEV (reference sequence). The CDR3, as DNA: TGTGCCAGCGGCCGGTCCGGGACGGCCCCCTACGAGCAGTACTTC. It encodes CASGRSGTAPYEQYF.

This clonotype was seen many times. V gene TRBV12-3 or TRBV12-4 combines with J gene TRBJ1-6; possible D gene TRBD1, 6 bases. The CDR3 spans 14 residues. The germline V and J ends were trimmed by 6 bases and 14 bases, with 20 bases remaining between them. CDR3 residues: CASRMDSTRGALHF. Here the CDR3 DNA reads TGTGCCAGCAGGATGGACAGTACGAGAGGGGCCCTCCACTTT.

As to this clonotype: A much bigger clone sits one base away, suggesting this may be a read error. This chain joins TRBV20-1 and TRBJ1-1, with a weak D call TRBD1 (5 bases). The CDR3 is 15 residues long. V dropped 5 bases and J dropped 1 base, with 17 bases sitting between them. Germline V lookup: CDR1 DFQATT, CDR2 SNEGSKA (reference sequence). The CDR3 region has the DNA TGCAGTGCTCGCAACCCGGGACGGGGGAACACTGAAGCTTTCTTT. This sequence encodes CSARNPGRGNTEAFF.

This clonotype was recorded a few times. A much larger clonotype is one base distant, so this may be a read error. This chain connects TRBV5-4 to TRBJ2-5; TRBD1 might be the D (6 bases). There are 14 residues in the CDR3. The V gene's germline CDR1 is SGHNT and CDR2 YYREEE (reference sequence). CDR3 nucleotide sequence: TGTGCCAGCAGCTTAGGCGAGGGACAAGGGACCCAGTACTTC. Translation: CASSLGEGQGTQYF.

This clonotype was seen repeatedly, ten times or more. The chain has TRBV7-9 and TRBJ1-5, with a possible D match to TRBD1 (5 bases). V was shortened by 5 bases and J by 0 bases, with 11 bases between the two germline ends. Germline loops: CDR1 SEHNR, CDR2 FQNEAQ (reference sequence). The CDR3 runs 15 residues. The CDR3 here is CASSHTDSSNQPQHF. The CDR3 region has the DNA TGTGCCAGCAGCCACACTGACAGTAGCAATCAGCCCCAGCATTTT. Full variable domain (outside the CDR3, taken from reference TRBV7-9 and TRBJ1-5): DTGVSQNPRHKITKRGQNVTFRCDPISEHNRLYWYRQTLGQGPEFLTYFQNEAQLEKSRLLSDRFSAERPKGSFSTLEIQRTEQGDSAMYLCASSHTDSSNQPQHFGDGTRLSIL.

Points on this clonotype: A read error may explain this, as a much larger clone is one base away. No conserved phenylalanine or tryptophan is present at the end of the CDR3, so a read error is the likely explanation. The chain employs TRBV12-3 or TRBV12-4 and TRBJ1-1, with D perhaps TRBD1 (5 bases). V dropped 6 bases and J dropped 0 bases, with 11 bases sitting between them. The CDR3 covers 14 residues. The DNA for the CDR3 is TGTGCCAGCAGGTTCGACAGCATGAACACTGAAGCTTTCCTT. This codes for CASRFDSMNTEAFL.

This clonotype was found a few times. The rearrangement links TRBV5-4 to TRBJ2-7; D is possibly TRBD1 (6 bases). V was cut by 6 bases and J by 5 bases, with 15 bases left in between. Germline V CDR1 and CDR2: SGHNT, YYREEE (reference sequence). The CDR3 runs 13 residues. The CDR3: CASTSGRGNEQYF. The DNA of the CDR3 is TGTGCCAGCACCTCCGGCAGGGGTAACGAGCAGTACTTC.

The chain couples TRBV7-9 to TRBJ1-1; 7 nucleotides match TRBD1. This CDR3 has 14 residues. The junction had 9 bases not matched to a gene; V was cut back by 7 bases and J by 4 bases. Germline CDR1 reads SEHNR; CDR2 reads FQNEAQ (reference sequence). Written as DNA, the CDR3 is TGTGCCAGCACTCGTCTGGGACAGCTCACTGAAGCTTTCTTT. Protein sequence: CASTRLGQLTEAFF.

There are many counts of this clonotype. The chain couples TRBV30 to TRBJ1-1, with 7 bases fitting TRBD1. Trimming at V came to 3 bases and at J to 5 bases, leaving 9 bases not matched to a gene. The V gene's germline CDR1 is GTSNPN and CDR2 SVGIG (reference sequence). This CDR3 spans 14 amino acids. In DNA form, the CDR3 reads TGTGCCTGGAGACCAGGGGGGCTGCGTACTGAAGCTTTCTTT. Its protein is CAWRPGGLRTEAFF.

This clonotype appeared a few times. The rearrangement joins TRBV9 to TRBJ2-1; 10 nucleotides align to TRBD2. Germline CDR1 and CDR2: SGDLS and YYNGEE. V lost 3 bases and J lost 7; bases outside the gene matches: 7. CDR3 length: 15 amino acids. The CDR3 nucleotides read TGTGCCAGCAGCGAGAGCGGGGGGGCTGAAAATGAGCAGTTCTTC. Its protein product is CASSESGGAENEQFF.

As for this clonotype: No conserved phenylalanine or tryptophan is present at the end of the CDR3, so a read error is the likely explanation. The rearrangement links TRBV4-1 to TRBJ2-5; tentative D call: TRBD2 (7 bases). V was cut by 1 base and J by 2 bases, with 11 bases left in between. The CDR3 has 15 residues. Germline assignment: CDR1 MGHRA and CDR2 YSYEKL. The CDR3 is CASSQGGGGQETQYL. CDR3 DNA sequence: TGCGCCAGCAGCCAAGGAGGGGGAGGGCAAGAGACCCAGTACCTC.

The chain employs TRBV20-1 and TRBJ2-5; D not resolved. Germline values: CDR1 DFQATT, CDR2 SNEGSKA (reference sequence). V lost 2 bases and J 5 bases, leaving 6 bases between the germline ends. The CDR3 length is 11 residues. In nucleotides, the CDR3 is TGCAGTGCTAGAACTCGCGAGACCCAGTACTTC. Its translation is CSARTRETQYF.

This clonotype turned up a few times. This chain links TRBV19 with TRBJ1-5; D remains unclear. Germline-derived CDR1 and CDR2 are LNHDA and SQIVND (reference sequence). The CDR3 contains 17 residues. Trimming removed 1 base at V and 2 bases at J, with 15 bases between. The CDR3 loop reads CASSIVAAALGNQPQHF. Here the CDR3 DNA reads TGTGCCAGTAGTATAGTGGCTGCAGCTTTGGGCAATCAGCCCCAGCATTTT.

This clonotype has a handful of counts. The chain couples TRBV3-1 to TRBJ2-2; 12 bases match TRBD2. Germline V gives CDR1 LGHDT, CDR2 YNNKEL (reference sequence). The J segment lost 6 bases and the V segment lost 2 bases, leaving 13 bases of the junction unmatched. The CDR3 spans 19 residues. The CDR3 region has the DNA TGTGCCAGCAGCCAACATACACACCCGGGACTAGCGGGCCCCGGGGAGCTGTTTTTT. Translated: CASSQHTHPGLAGPGELFF.

This clonotype has ten or more counts. The chain joins TRBV20-1 to TRBJ2-3; D is uncertain. Looked up from germline, CDR1 is DFQATT and CDR2 is SNEGSKA (reference sequence). This CDR3 has 10 residues. V was trimmed by 5 bases and J by 8 bases, leaving 8 bases between them. The CDR3 here is CSAARATQYF. CDR3 bases: TGCAGTGCTGCGAGAGCTACGCAGTATTTT.